This T cell receptor (beta chain) is drawn from a study of low-dose radiotherapy and immunotherapy resistance in tumors. The time point is: before trial treatment. The study gave donors nivolumab, ipilimumab, aspirin, low-dose cyclophosphamide and low-dose radiotherapy. This clonotype occurred many times. Germline V gene sequence: CDR1 DFQATT, CDR2 SNEGSKA (reference sequence). The CDR3 is 15 amino acids. Trimming took 5 bases from V and 2 from J, leaving 18 bases between them. First-strand cDNA relied on TRAV- and TRBV-specific primers spanning alpha and beta chains. Amplification, which lasted 20 PCR cycles, used a constant-region primer and V-primer adapter to amplify TCRs. By in vitro transcription, the isolated mRNA was amplified. TCRdb ran MiXCR on the reads and lists one entry per CDR3 protein. This table has approximately 84,000 distinct CDR3 sequences, over 15% appearing once.

Sequencing used PBMCs, obtained before treatment. The chain combines TRBV20-1 with TRBJ2-5; no clear D gene. The sequence was collected from a male donor with prostate cancer. This CDR3 is CSAPKSHAGQETQYF. CDR3 in DNA: TGCAGTGCTCCGAAATCCCACGCAGGACAAGAGACCCAGTACTTC.